Shown below are 31 T cell receptor beta chains from a single sample sequenced in a study of blood T cells in healthy people across ages (dated by TCRdb to between 2014 and 2016). Library preparation employed 5' RACE. The listed sequencing device is Illumina HiSeq 2500. The second PCR ran for roughly 7 to 11 cycles and used a J-beta primer mix along with a sample-barcoded 5' primer. Through fastp at Q25 and MiXCR, TCRdb rebuilt clones from the public reads, retaining in-frame beta chains. Each CDR3 protein gets just one entry, which takes the most common genes and DNA from the rows behind it. The sample table holds roughly 730,000 distinct CDR3 sequences, of which roughly three fifths were seen once. Clones ranked in the top ten supply 20% to 30% of the sample. Sequences were obtained from blood. The receptors were gathered from a man aged 40-55 years in good health.

This clonotype was observed a handful of times. The CDR3, as DNA: TGCAGTGCTAGAGACGTCAGGGTTACCTACGAGCAGTACTTC. Translating it yields CSARDVRVTYEQYF. The chain has TRBV20-1 and TRBJ2-7, with D tentatively TRBD1 (5 bases). The germline V and J ends were trimmed by 0 bases and 2 bases, with 11 bases remaining between them. This CDR3 region has 14 residues. The germline V gene has CDR1 DFQATT and CDR2 SNEGSKA (reference sequence).

This clonotype turned up a few times. The chain joins TRBV20-1 to TRBJ2-7, with TRBD2 matching over 11 bases. V was clipped by 4 bases and J by 4 bases; unmatched bases: 9. Germline CDR1 reads DFQATT; CDR2 reads SNEGSKA (reference sequence). The CDR3 is made up of 15 amino acids. The CDR3 DNA reads as TGCAGTGCTAAGGTGGCTAGCGGGAGGTTTTACGAGCAGTACTTC. Amino acids: CSAKVASGRFYEQYF.

V is TRBV7-2 and J is TRBJ1-2, with D unresolved. V was pared by 0 bases and J by 6 bases, with 11 bases between. The CDR3 runs to 14 residues. Germline values: CDR1 SGHTA, CDR2 FQGNSA. For the CDR3, the DNA is TGTGCCAGCAGCTTAGCCTCCAGACATGATGGCTACACCTTC. Residues: CASSLASRHDGYTF.

This chain links TRBV28 with TRBJ2-7, with TRBD2 as a possible D gene (7 bases). CDR3 length equals 13 residues. The V and J ends lost 6 bases and 5 bases respectively, with 14 bases between them. In germline, CDR1 is MDHEN, CDR2 SYDVKM. The CDR3 sequence: CASRFEGGHEQYF. CDR3 sequence (DNA): TGTGCCAGCAGGTTTGAGGGGGGGCACGAGCAGTACTTC.

The CDR3 region has the DNA TGTGCCAGCAGTTTGCGGACGGGGTATGGCTACACCTTC. Translating it yields CASSLRTGYGYTF. The rearrangement uses TRBV12-3 or TRBV12-4 and TRBJ1-2, with D unresolved. Trimming took 3 bases from V and 5 from J, leaving 10 bases between them. The CDR3 totals 13 residues.

V usage is TRBV7-9 and J usage is TRBJ2-5; TRBD1 matches at 9 bases. Near its end, the DNA agrees better with TRBJ2-7, so the J call may be wrong. The CDR3 runs 16 residues. CDR1 SEHNR and CDR2 FQNEAQ come from the germline V gene (reference sequence). CDR3 sequence: CASSLASGQGPYEQYF. For the CDR3, the DNA is TGTGCCAGCAGCTTAGCGTCGGGACAGGGTCCCTACGAGCAGTACTTC.

The chain recombines TRBV11-2 with TRBJ2-3; perhaps TRBD1 as D (5 bases). CDR1 SGHAT and CDR2 FQNNGV come from the germline V gene. Trimming shortened V by 6 bases and J by 1 base, and 11 bases separated the two germline ends. This CDR3 has 14 amino acids. Written as DNA, the CDR3 is TGTGCCAGCAGGCGGACAATAGGCACAGATACGCAGTATTTT. It specifies CASRRTIGTDTQYF.

Comment on this clonotype: A much larger clonotype is one base distant, so this may be a read error. The chain has TRBV7-2 and TRBJ2-1; D perhaps matches TRBD1 (7 bases). This CDR3 spans 15 amino acids. In germline, CDR1 is SGHTA, CDR2 FQGNSA. Trimming removed 0 bases from V and 9 bases from J, with 15 bases in between. The CDR3, as DNA: TGTGCCAGCAGCTTAGCGGCGGGACAGAGGGGTGAGCAGTTCTTC. Translated: CASSLAAGQRGEQFF. The variable domain in full, with the rest retrieved from reference TRBV7-2 and TRBJ2-1, is GAGVSQSPSNKVTEKGKDVELRCDPISGHTALYWYRQSLGQGLEFLIYFQGNSAPDKSGLPSDRFSAERTGGSVSTLTIQRTQQEDSAVYLCASSLAAGQRGEQFFGPGTRLTVL.

In this sample, this clonotype turned up a few times. The rearrangement links TRBV6-1 to TRBJ2-7; D unclear. In germline, CDR1 is MNHNS, CDR2 SASEGT. The CDR3 covers 14 residues. V lost 0 bases, J lost 3 bases, and 9 bases lay in between. CDR3: CASSEASADYEQYF. The CDR3 DNA reads as TGTGCCAGCAGTGAAGCCTCGGCGGACTACGAGCAGTACTTC.

The chain combines TRBV7-6 with TRBJ2-5; D assignment may be TRBD1 or TRBD2 (5 bases each). The V and J ends lost 5 bases and 2 bases respectively, with 18 bases between them. This CDR3 is 16 amino acids long. Germline loops: CDR1 SGHVS, CDR2 FNYEAQ. The CDR3 sequence is CASSRSRDGLQETQYF. The CDR3 DNA reads TGTGCCAGCAGCCGGTCCCGGGACGGATTACAAGAGACCCAGTACTTC.

This clonotype was observed a handful of times. The chain is built from TRBV3-1 and TRBJ2-3; D is perhaps TRBD2 (6 bases). Germline CDR1 and CDR2: LGHDT and YNNKEL (reference sequence). V dropped 0 bases and J dropped 6 bases, with 19 bases sitting between them. This CDR3 comprises 17 residues. The CDR3 DNA is TGTGCCAGCAGCCAAGACCCTACTAGCCAACCAGGGGATACGCAGTATTTT. This encodes CASSQDPTSQPGDTQYF.

As for this clonotype: The junction does not match germline at one end; this may be a read error. The genes are TRBV27 and TRBJ2-1, with 11 nucleotides matching TRBD2. The CDR3 covers 15 residues. The germline CDR1 and CDR2 sequences are MNHEY and SMNVEV (reference sequence). The CDR3 nucleotides are TGTGCCAGCAGTTTAACTAGCGGGGGCTACAATGAGCGGTTCTTC. Protein product: CASSLTSGGYNERFF.

The chain recombines TRBV20-1 with TRBJ1-6; D is unclear. CDR1 is DFQATT, CDR2 SNEGSKA, per germline (reference sequence). The CDR3 runs 17 residues. Between the trimmed V and J ends, which lost 6 bases and 10 bases, there was a span of 28 bases. The CDR3 bases are TGCAGTGCCCACAACCCCTCACGCCCTGAAGCGGAATCACCCCTCCACTTT. This codes for CSAHNPSRPEAESPLHF.

The chain uses TRBV20-1 and TRBJ2-1; 7 nucleotides agree with TRBD1. The V gene's germline CDR1 is DFQATT and CDR2 SNEGSKA (reference sequence). The CDR3 covers 13 residues. Trimming took 5 bases from V and 6 from J; bases not matched to a gene: 7. CDR3 bases: TGCAGTGCTTCCGGGACAGAGGCCAATGAGCAGTTCTTC. This encodes CSASGTEANEQFF.

The chain joins TRBV28 to TRBJ2-7; 7 positions match TRBD2. After removal of 3 bases from V and 4 bases from J, the junction contained 9 bases not matched to a gene. The length of the CDR3 is 15 residues. The germline gives CDR1 MDHEN, CDR2 SYDVKM. This chain's CDR3 is CASSFSSGGQYEQYF. The DNA for the CDR3 is TGTGCCAGCAGTTTTTCCTCGGGAGGTCAGTACGAGCAGTACTTC.

The CDR3 region is CASSPQRNAYEQYF. As DNA, the CDR3 is TGTGCCAGCAGCCCTCAGCGTAACGCCTACGAGCAGTACTTC. The gene calls are TRBV7-2 and TRBJ2-4, with D uncertain. The end of the DNA fits TRBJ2-7 better, so the J call may be wrong. Germline lookup yields CDR1 SGHTA and CDR2 FQGNSA. This CDR3 comprises 14 residues.

The chain joins TRBV7-3 to TRBJ2-1, with 7 bases identical to TRBD2. This CDR3 comprises 15 residues. Germline lookup yields CDR1 SGHTA and CDR2 FQGTGA. J gave up 12 bases and V 3 bases, and 14 bases lay outside the gene matches. This CDR3 is CASSFGGSGLSGQFF. The DNA of the CDR3 is TGTGCCAGCAGCTTCGGCGGGAGTGGGTTATCTGGGCAGTTCTTC.

This chain connects TRBV10-3 to TRBJ2-3; D might be TRBD2 (5 bases). The germline CDR1 and CDR2 sequences are ENHRY and SYGVKD. CDR3 length: 15 residues. V was shortened by 3 bases and J by 4 bases, with 14 bases between the two germline ends. The DNA of the CDR3 is TGTGCCATCAGTGACAGCGGATCGACCGCAGATACGCAGTATTTT. Translation: CAISDSGSTADTQYF.

The sample holds a few counts of this clonotype. The genes are TRBV21-1 and TRBJ2-3; the table's D call, TRBD2, was not checked against the DNA. TRBV21-1 is described as a pseudogene. This CDR3 spans 14 amino acids. CDR3 coding DNA: TGTGCCAGCAGCACCCGGGAATACACAGATACGCAGTATTTT. It is translated as CASSTREYTDTQYF.

In its sample, this clonotype was seen many times. The chain combines TRBV27 with TRBJ2-2; a possible D gene is TRBD1 (5 bases). The CDR3 extends over 15 amino acids. V dropped 2 bases and J dropped 8 bases, with 15 bases sitting between them. CDR1 is MNHEY and CDR2 is SMNVEV in the germline V gene (reference sequence). In DNA, the CDR3 is TGTGCCAGCAGTTTAACTCCCCAGGGTGGTGGGGAGCTGTTTTTT. Translated: CASSLTPQGGGELFF.

A few counts support this clonotype. The V call is TRBV6-6, the J call TRBJ1-2; 11 bases are a match to TRBD1. The CDR3 has 16 amino acids. Germline CDR1 reads MNHNY; CDR2 reads SVGAGI (reference sequence). Losses at the gene ends were 5 bases for V and 4 bases for J; bases not matched to a gene: 9. The CDR3: CASSPNRDRGAYGYTF. CDR3 nucleotide sequence: TGTGCCAGCAGTCCCAACCGGGACAGGGGGGCCTATGGCTACACCTTC.

The chain is built from TRBV6-1 and TRBJ1-2; no reliable D call. Germline CDR1 and CDR2: MNHNS and SASEGT. Trimming removed 10 bases from V and 6 bases from J, with 21 bases in between. CDR3 length equals 14 residues. The CDR3 protein is CATTEATGWNGYTF. In nucleotides, the CDR3 is TGTGCCACCACCGAGGCCACGGGGTGGAATGGCTACACCTTC.

The rearrangement links TRBV7-2 to TRBJ2-1; D is uncertain. This CDR3 region has 12 residues. Trimming took 0 bases from V and 8 from J, leaving 5 bases between them. Germline V CDR1 and CDR2: SGHTA, FQGNSA. The CDR3 bases are TGTGCCAGCAGCTTAGCAGTAGATGAGCAGTTCTTC. It is translated as CASSLAVDEQFF. The complete variable domain, with remaining parts taken from reference TRBV7-2 and TRBJ2-1, reads GAGVSQSPSNKVTEKGKDVELRCDPISGHTALYWYRQSLGQGLEFLIYFQGNSAPDKSGLPSDRFSAERTGGSVSTLTIQRTQQEDSAVYLCASSLAVDEQFFGPGTRLTVL.

The chain joins TRBV9 to TRBJ1-5; TRBD1 aligns across 9 bases. The V gene's germline CDR1 is SGDLS and CDR2 YYNGEE. J was trimmed by 8 bases and V by 4 bases; bases with no gene match: 7. The CDR3 runs 14 residues. The CDR3: CASSFPGQGKPQHF. The CDR3 bases are TGTGCCAGCAGCTTTCCGGGACAGGGCAAGCCCCAGCATTTT.

The V and J genes are TRBV29-1 and TRBJ1-4; D perhaps matches TRBD1 (6 bases). The ends were cut back, 5 bases at V and 8 bases at J, with 18 bases in the middle. The CDR3 runs to 14 residues. The germline gives CDR1 SQVTM, CDR2 ANQGSEA. Written as DNA, the CDR3 is TGCAGCGTTTCCATAGGGGGAGGTAAAGAAAAACTGTTTTTT. It translates to CSVSIGGGKEKLFF.

V usage is TRBV24-1 and J usage is TRBJ2-5, with a possible D match to TRBD2 (5 bases). This CDR3 spans 14 amino acids. Trimming left V 5 bases short and J 2 bases short, with 11 bases between. Per the germline V gene, CDR1 is KGHDR and CDR2 is SFDVKD. CDR3 nucleotides: TGTGCCACCAGTGCTCCTGGGAGTCAAGAGACCCAGTACTTC. Protein sequence: CATSAPGSQETQYF.

This clonotype was counted between two and nine times. The rearrangement links TRBV28 to TRBJ2-7; D may be TRBD1 (6 bases). The germline V and J ends were trimmed by 2 bases and 2 bases, with 25 bases remaining between them. The germline gives CDR1 MDHEN, CDR2 SYDVKM. The CDR3 totals 19 residues. CDR3: CASSLGLGDLFQGTYEQYF. CDR3 nucleotide sequence: TGTGCCAGCAGTTTAGGGCTCGGGGACCTCTTTCAGGGGACCTACGAGCAGTACTTC.

A few counts support this clonotype. This chain joins TRBV13 and TRBJ2-5, with D unclear. Germline CDR1 and CDR2: PRHDT and FYEKMQ (reference sequence). V lost 4 bases and J 2 bases, leaving 8 bases between the germline ends. The CDR3 has 13 residues. CDR3 amino acids: CASSSQFQETQYF. The CDR3, as DNA: TGTGCCAGCAGCTCCCAGTTTCAAGAGACCCAGTACTTC.

V usage is TRBV3-1 and J usage is TRBJ2-5; no definite D call. The CDR3 runs to 15 residues. Germline V gives CDR1 LGHDT, CDR2 YNNKEL (reference sequence). Trimming removed 3 bases from V and 1 base from J, with 12 bases in between. This CDR3 reads CASSHLVLFQETQYF. DNA for the CDR3: TGTGCCAGCAGCCATCTCGTACTTTTCCAAGAGACCCAGTACTTC.

Here the CDR3 reads CASSSSVGELFF. CDR3 coding DNA: TGTGCCAGCAGTTCGTCGGTAGGGGAGCTGTTTTTT. The chain links TRBV6-6 to TRBJ2-2; D unresolved. From germline, CDR1 is MNHNY and CDR2 SVGAGI (reference sequence). CDR3 size: 12 residues. Trimming shortened V by 4 bases and J by 8 bases, and 8 bases separated the two germline ends.

The CDR3 nucleotides are TGTGCCAGCAGTTTAAATGCAGCGGAGACCCAGTACTTC. Translated: CASSLNAAETQYF. The chain couples TRBV12-3 or TRBV12-4 to TRBJ2-4; D uncertain. Gene TRBJ2-5 matches the end of the DNA better, so the J call may be wrong. The CDR3 is 13 amino acids.